This T cell receptor beta chain is drawn from a study of shared clonotypes between healthy human individuals. Overall study: Every donor yielded three CD4 naive, three CD4 memory, two CD8 naive and one CD8 memory plate. Notes on the study in general: Estimated richness values were generally larger in naive subsets than in memory subsets. Clonotype sharing among donors likely depends on sequencing depth. It was only blood that was sampled, and tissue repertoires likely differ.

Sequencing used immunoSEQ multiplex PCR; TCRdb keeps in-frame clones, though not all of them. The repertoire has fewer than 1 million clones, approximately 96% of them found once; the top ten carry about 0.22%. The V end lost 5 bases, the J end lost 4 bases, and 14 bases lay between the germline ends. Germline values: CDR1 LNHDA, CDR2 SQIVND (reference sequence). There are 14 residues in the CDR3. CD45RO negativity and positive selection for CCR7 defined naive CD8 cells, a population that excluded terminally differentiated effector memory CD45RA+ cells. As for this clone: Its antigen is not identified.

The sequence was collected from a man aged 25-45 years in good health. V usage is TRBV19 and J usage is TRBJ2-5, with D perhaps TRBD1 (6 bases). The sample comprised naive CD8+ T cells sorted from blood. For the CDR3, the DNA is TGTGCCAGTAGTCTGACAGGATTCCGAGAGACCCAGTACTTC. It specifies CASSLTGFRETQYF.